This T cell receptor (beta chain) derives from a study of PD-L1 blockade in urothelial cancer. Study-level background: Males with urothelial cancer arising in the bladder constituted about 90% of the roughly 30 patients.

Locally advanced or metastatic urothelial carcinoma affected all patients. V lost 5 bases and J lost 1; bases outside the gene matches: 4. CDR3 length equals 14 residues. The V gene's germline CDR1 is MNHEY and CDR2 SVGAGI. Using immunoSEQ multiplex PCR, the repertoire was profiled, and TCRdb retains in-frame clones only, with some absent. The sample lists about 52,000 clones, around 77% occurring once. The chain combines TRBV6-5 with TRBJ1-1, with 7 bases lining up with TRBD1. The clonotype comes from a man aged 65 to 85 with urothelial cancer. Sequencing was performed on PBMCs, taken around atezolizumab (anti-PD-L1) treatment. DNA of the CDR3: TGTGCCAGCAGTCGACAGGGAGCGAACACTGAAGCTTTCTTT. The encoded protein is CASSRQGANTEAFF.